This TCR beta chain is drawn from a study of blood T cells in healthy people across ages (dated by TCRdb to between 2014 and 2017). A note on the overall study: Template switching captured roughly one uniquely barcoded TCR beta cDNA molecule per two T cells in model experiments. Age-related changes in TCR beta repertoire diversity were measured in the study by deep sequencing normalized with unique cDNA molecular identifiers. The donors were split into four age groups: young (average about 16 years), middle-aged (39), aged (approximately 60) and long-lived (roughly 88). To avoid experimental bias, donors of different ages were spread randomly across the sequencing lanes. Two additional independent replicas of 1 million unique cDNA reads from the same blood draw were analyzed for two donors (one aged 18 to 30 and one aged 80 or older). The full study reports these points: Compared with the aged group, the long-lived group had more naive CD4+ T cells, fewer expanded clones and increased TCR diversity, suggesting age selection. As age increased, observed TCR beta diversity per million T cells dropped in a roughly linear way, and a significant reduction was already evident by age roughly 36. Since profiling was done on bulk unsorted PBMCs, naive and antigen-experienced compartments could not be conclusively compared. There was a strong correlation between observed TCR beta diversity and the percentage of naive T cells measured by flow cytometry. Estimates of total diversity from one million sequenced T cells were regarded as lower bounds and underestimates. Donor CMV infection status was unknown, potentially confounding age-related changes in expanded clonotypes.

Library method: 5' RACE. Data came from an Illumina HiSeq 2500. A second PCR of about 6 to 11 cycles was performed with a sample-barcoded 5' primer and a J-beta primer mix. A template-switch 5' adaptor carrying 12 random nucleotides introduced a unique molecular identifier onto each TCR beta cDNA molecule. Each sample yielded at least 2.5 million CDR3-containing paired-end reads. All of the RNA was converted into first-strand cDNA using the Mint cDNA synthesis kit, with a TRBC-specific oligonucleotide serving as the primer. Following uracil-DNA glycosylase treatment, all cDNA underwent a first 18-cycle PCR with the universal primers M1SS and BC2_uni_R. Under the source paper's analysis protocol: Each sample was normalized by randomly selecting 1 million high-quality reads, each carrying a distinct molecular identifier. Instead of being binned into consensus sequences, reads with shared molecular identifiers were discarded. MiTCR, set to a Q25 quality threshold and the strictest error-elimination algorithm, was used for CDR3 identification, clonotype clustering and error correction. Lower-bound total TCR beta diversity was estimated with a nonparametric unseen species model using Euler transformation. Starting from the raw public reads, TCRdb applied fastp trimming at Q25, assembled clones with MiXCR and retained in-frame beta chains. Rows are unified per CDR3 protein, each entry keeping the most common DNA and genes. For this entry, the V and J calls and clone size follow TCRdb and not the study's own pipeline. For this sample there are around 800,000 distinct CDR3 sequences; about 55% appear just once. Clones ranked in the top ten supply under 50% of the sample.

About this clonotype itself: It has no known antigen specificity. No quality values exist for individual bases; no much larger clone is one base distant.

Systemically healthy Caucasian individuals from Russia, 39 in total and aged roughly 6 to 100 years, were included as donors. About 10 milliliters of peripheral blood were drawn from each donor into EDTA-treated Vacutainer tubes. PBMCs were isolated by Ficoll-Paque density-gradient centrifugation, with at least 6 million obtained per sample. Total RNA was extracted from PBMCs with Trizol reagent, with at least 6 micrograms obtained per sample. For every donor, an aliquot of PBMCs went through flow cytometry to measure the percentages of naive CD45RAhigh/CD27high T cells. V and J are truncated by 4 bases and 2 bases respectively, leaving an intervening sequence of 14 bases. The CDR3 contains 15 residues, cysteine and phenylalanine counted. Solely the CDR3 DNA is kept, with 45 bases framed from the first base. The germline V gene supplies CDR1 SGHAT and CDR2 FQNNGV.

Input material: blood. This TCR derives from a man of 80 years or more in good health. The chain is encoded by TRBV11-2 joined to TRBJ1-2, with no confidently assigned D gene. The CDR3 amino acid sequence is: CASSSLSRINYGYTF. The nucleotide sequence reads TGTGCCAGCAGCTCATTATCGAGGATCAACTATGGCTACACCTTC.